These T cell receptor beta chains were read from a single sample in a study of blood T cell repertoires in COVID-19. Clones were sequenced by immunoSEQ multiplex PCR, and TCRdb holds only the in-frame ones, with some missing. The repertoire consists of 90,000 to 110,000 clones, with about four fifths occurring once and the leading ten covering less than 45%. Sequenced material: peripheral blood. These receptors originate from a man older than 75 with acute or convalescent COVID-19. The CDR3 runs from the conserved cysteine through the conserved F or W. The order of the fields is J gene, V gene, D gene, clone size, CDR3 protein, CDR3 DNA. The D gene is left open where the match is weak. Size is omitted from some rows. Given values are once, few, many or a class for expanded clones.

J gene: TRBJ2-6
V gene: TRBV1
D gene: .
clone size: .
CDR3 protein: CTSSPLRGTGSSGANVLTF
CDR3 DNA: TGCACCAGCAGCCCCCTCCGTGGGACAGGGTCTTCTGGGGCCAACGTCCTGACTTTC

J gene: TRBJ2-7
V gene: TRBV7-2
D gene: TRBD1
clone size: .
CDR3 protein: CASSLDGDRGLYEQYF
CDR3 DNA: TGTGCCAGCAGCTTAGATGGAGACAGGGGGCTCTACGAGCAGTACTTC

J gene: TRBJ1-4
V gene: TRBV28
D gene: .
clone size: .
CDR3 protein: CASSLVGEATNEKLFF
CDR3 DNA: TGTGCCAGCAGTTTGGTGGGGGAGGCAACTAATGAAAAACTGTTTTTT

J gene: TRBJ2-1
V gene: TRBV18
D gene: TRBD2
clone size: .
CDR3 protein: CASSPTSGRNNEQFF
CDR3 DNA: TGTGCCAGCTCACCTACTAGCGGGAGGAACAATGAGCAGTTCTTC

J gene: TRBJ1-6
V gene: TRBV4-3
D gene: .
clone size: .
CDR3 protein: CASSQGIGNNSPLHF
CDR3 DNA: TGCGCCAGCAGCCAAGGGATCGGGAACAATTCACCCCTCCACTTT

J gene: TRBJ1-1
V gene: TRBV5-4
D gene: TRBD1
clone size: .
CDR3 protein: CASSLGQGQNTEAFF
CDR3 DNA: TGTGCCAGCAGCTTGGGACAGGGTCAAAACACTGAAGCTTTCTTT

J gene: TRBJ2-7
V gene: TRBV10-3
D gene: TRBD1
clone size: .
CDR3 protein: CAISGLGQASSYEQYF
CDR3 DNA: TGTGCCATCAGTGGCTTAGGACAGGCCTCCTCCTACGAGCAGTACTTC

J gene: TRBJ2-7
V gene: TRBV4-1
D gene: TRBD2
clone size: .
CDR3 protein: CASSQDSTSGRLGQYF
CDR3 DNA: TGCGCCAGCAGCCAAGATTCCACTAGCGGGCGTCTCGGGCAGTACTTC

J gene: TRBJ2-6
V gene: TRBV2
D gene: .
clone size: .
CDR3 protein: CASKLDSSGANVLTF
CDR3 DNA: TGTGCCAGCAAATTGGACAGCTCTGGGGCCAACGTCCTGACTTTC

J gene: TRBJ2-1
V gene: TRBV11-2
D gene: .
clone size: .
CDR3 protein: CASSPRVAGEQFF
CDR3 DNA: TGTGCCAGCAGCCCCCGGGTGGCTGGTGAGCAGTTCTTC

J gene: TRBJ2-5
V gene: TRBV9
D gene: .
clone size: once
CDR3 protein: CASSPTDQETQYF
CDR3 DNA: TGTGCCAGCAGCCCGACAGACCAAGAGACCCAGTACTTC

J gene: TRBJ1-1
V gene: TRBV5-6
D gene: .
clone size: .
CDR3 protein: CASSLRVTSVPNTEAFF
CDR3 DNA: TGTGCCAGCAGCTTGCGAGTGACATCGGTGCCGAACACTGAAGCTTTCTTT

J gene: TRBJ2-7
V gene: TRBV19
D gene: TRBD1
clone size: .
CDR3 protein: CASSRDRGTYEQYF
CDR3 DNA: TGTGCCAGTAGCCGGGACAGGGGTACCTACGAGCAGTACTTC

J gene: TRBJ1-5
V gene: TRBV2
D gene: .
clone size: .
CDR3 protein: CASSEMYSNQPQHF
CDR3 DNA: TGTGCCAGCAGTGAAATGTATAGCAATCAGCCCCAGCATTTT

J gene: TRBJ1-1
V gene: TRBV7-2
D gene: .
clone size: few
CDR3 protein: CASSPQGMSSEAFF
CDR3 DNA: TGTGCCAGCAGCCCACAGGGTATGAGTTCTGAAGCTTTCTTT

J gene: TRBJ2-5
V gene: TRBV29-1
D gene: .
clone size: .
CDR3 protein: CSSFGLGGTQYF
CDR3 DNA: TGCAGCTCATTTGGATTAGGGGGGACCCAGTACTTC

J gene: TRBJ2-1
V gene: TRBV5-1
D gene: .
clone size: .
CDR3 protein: CASGGQGMGLDEQFF
CDR3 DNA: TGCGCCAGCGGCGGTCAGGGAATGGGATTGGATGAGCAGTTCTTC

J gene: TRBJ1-2
V gene: TRBV2
D gene: TRBD1
clone size: .
CDR3 protein: CASKGTGDYGYTF
CDR3 DNA: TGTGCCAGCAAGGGGACAGGGGACTATGGCTACACCTTC

J gene: TRBJ2-2
V gene: TRBV7-2
D gene: .
clone size: .
CDR3 protein: CASSPRQVDHTGELFF
CDR3 DNA: TGTGCCAGCAGCCCTCGACAGGTCGATCACACCGGGGAGCTGTTTTTT

J gene: TRBJ1-5
V gene: TRBV19
D gene: .
clone size: .
CDR3 protein: CASSLLGRSNQPQHF
CDR3 DNA: TGTGCCAGTTCTCTCCTCGGGAGGAGCAATCAGCCCCAGCATTTT

J gene: TRBJ1-6
V gene: TRBV28
D gene: .
clone size: .
CDR3 protein: CASTPQGSPNSPLHF
CDR3 DNA: TGTGCCAGCACCCCACAGGGAAGCCCTAATTCACCCCTCCACTTT

J gene: TRBJ2-1
V gene: TRBV5-6
D gene: .
clone size: .
CDR3 protein: CASSLAGGNEQFF
CDR3 DNA: TGTGCCAGCAGCTTGGCAGGAGGAAATGAGCAGTTCTTC

J gene: TRBJ2-5
V gene: TRBV18
D gene: .
clone size: .
CDR3 protein: CASSPEGQTQYF
CDR3 DNA: TGTGCCAGCTCACCGGAGGGACAGACCCAGTACTTC

J gene: TRBJ2-6
V gene: TRBV5-1
D gene: .
clone size: .
CDR3 protein: CASSFGPPSAGATGANVLTF
CDR3 DNA: TGCGCCAGCAGTTTTGGCCCTCCGTCCGCAGGGGCGACAGGGGCCAACGTCCTGACTTTC

J gene: TRBJ2-2
V gene: TRBV29-1
D gene: .
clone size: .
CDR3 protein: CSIKRGTTNTGELFF
CDR3 DNA: TGCAGCATCAAAAGGGGGACTACGAACACCGGGGAGCTGTTTTTT

J gene: TRBJ2-3
V gene: TRBV6-1
D gene: TRBD2
clone size: .
CDR3 protein: CASSDLGRADTQYF
CDR3 DNA: TGTGCCAGCAGTGATCTCGGGAGGGCAGATACGCAGTATTTT

J gene: TRBJ1-1
V gene: TRBV6-6
D gene: .
clone size: .
CDR3 protein: CASREQGKSTEAFF
CDR3 DNA: TGTGCCAGCAGAGAACAGGGTAAGAGCACTGAAGCTTTCTTT

J gene: TRBJ2-7
V gene: TRBV28
D gene: TRBD1
clone size: .
CDR3 protein: CASSPPDRSYEQYF
CDR3 DNA: TGTGCCAGCAGTCCCCCGGACAGGTCGTACGAGCAGTACTTC

J gene: TRBJ2-4
V gene: TRBV18
D gene: TRBD1
clone size: .
CDR3 protein: CASSTGQGRNIQYF
CDR3 DNA: TGTGCCAGCTCAACAGGACAGGGGAGGAACATTCAGTACTTC

J gene: TRBJ1-2
V gene: TRBV9
D gene: TRBD1
clone size: once
CDR3 protein: CASSVGQGAMDGYTF
CDR3 DNA: TGTGCCAGCAGCGTAGGACAGGGGGCTATGGATGGCTACACCTTC

J gene: TRBJ1-1
V gene: TRBV5-1
D gene: TRBD1
clone size: .
CDR3 protein: CASSIPGQGMNTEAFF
CDR3 DNA: TGCGCCAGCAGCATACCGGGACAGGGGATGAACACTGAAGCTTTCTTT

J gene: TRBJ2-5
V gene: TRBV28
D gene: TRBD1
clone size: .
CDR3 protein: CASSPPPGTAQETQYF
CDR3 DNA: TGTGCCAGCAGCCCTCCTCCCGGGACAGCACAAGAGACCCAGTACTTC

J gene: TRBJ2-7
V gene: TRBV5-1
D gene: .
clone size: .
CDR3 protein: CASKGQDYEQYF
CDR3 DNA: TGCGCCAGCAAAGGACAAGACTACGAGCAGTACTTC

J gene: TRBJ1-2
V gene: TRBV4-1
D gene: .
clone size: .
CDR3 protein: CASSQEAFGYTF
CDR3 DNA: TGCGCCAGCAGCCAAGAGGCATTCGGCTACACCTTC

J gene: TRBJ2-5
V gene: TRBV5-6
D gene: TRBD2
clone size: .
CDR3 protein: CASSWGLGKETQYF
CDR3 DNA: TGTGCCAGCAGCTGGGGACTAGGGAAGGAGACCCAGTACTTC

J gene: TRBJ2-1
V gene: TRBV23-1
D gene: TRBD2
clone size: .
CDR3 protein: CASSRAGVRNEQFF
CDR3 DNA: TGCGCCAGCAGTCGGGCGGGAGTCCGCAATGAGCAGTTCTTC

J gene: TRBJ1-1
V gene: TRBV19
D gene: .
clone size: .
CDR3 protein: CASSIRGGTEAFF
CDR3 DNA: TGTGCCAGTAGTATCAGAGGGGGCACTGAAGCTTTCTTT

J gene: TRBJ2-7
V gene: TRBV6-1
D gene: .
clone size: .
CDR3 protein: CASSETGSLVEQYF
CDR3 DNA: TGTGCCAGCAGTGAAACAGGCTCCCTTGTCGAGCAGTACTTC

J gene: TRBJ2-3
V gene: TRBV6-5
D gene: .
clone size: .
CDR3 protein: CASRRYRVDTQYF
CDR3 DNA: TGTGCCAGCAGACGTTACAGGGTAGATACGCAGTATTTT

J gene: TRBJ2-7
V gene: TRBV6-1
D gene: .
clone size: .
CDR3 protein: CASSDQGFSYEQYF
CDR3 DNA: TGTGCCAGCAGTGACCAGGGATTCTCCTACGAGCAGTACTTC

J gene: TRBJ2-3
V gene: TRBV24-1
D gene: TRBD1
clone size: .
CDR3 protein: CATSDPRQGEAATQYF
CDR3 DNA: TGTGCCACCAGTGATCCCCGACAGGGGGAGGCAGCTACGCAGTATTTT

J gene: TRBJ2-5
V gene: TRBV12-5
D gene: .
clone size: .
CDR3 protein: CASGLTRGDQETQYF
CDR3 DNA: TGTGCTAGTGGTTTGACCCGAGGCGACCAAGAGACCCAGTACTTC

J gene: TRBJ1-5
V gene: TRBV19
D gene: .
clone size: .
CDR3 protein: CASSKRGISNQPQHF
CDR3 DNA: TGTGCCAGTAGTAAGAGGGGGATTAGCAATCAGCCCCAGCATTTT

J gene: TRBJ2-2
V gene: TRBV4-1
D gene: TRBD1
clone size: .
CDR3 protein: CASSLRTGGLGELFF
CDR3 DNA: TGCGCCAGCAGCCTCCGGACAGGGGGCCTCGGGGAGCTGTTTTTT

J gene: TRBJ1-1
V gene: TRBV6-5
D gene: TRBD1
clone size: .
CDR3 protein: CASSYSGQGAGEAFF
CDR3 DNA: TGTGCCAGCAGTTACTCTGGACAGGGGGCCGGTGAAGCTTTCTTT

J gene: TRBJ2-1
V gene: TRBV7-2
D gene: .
clone size: .
CDR3 protein: CASSLGTPLEQFF
CDR3 DNA: TGTGCCAGCAGCTTAGGGACTCCACTTGAGCAGTTCTTC

J gene: TRBJ2-4
V gene: TRBV4-1
D gene: .
clone size: .
CDR3 protein: CASSQGTGTKNIQYF
CDR3 DNA: TGCGCCAGCAGCCAAGGGACGGGGACCAAAAACATTCAGTACTTC

J gene: TRBJ2-7
V gene: TRBV5-1
D gene: TRBD1
clone size: .
CDR3 protein: CASSLVGQGMIEQYF
CDR3 DNA: TGCGCCAGCAGCTTGGTTGGACAGGGGATGATCGAGCAGTACTTC

J gene: TRBJ1-4
V gene: TRBV6-5
D gene: TRBD1
clone size: .
CDR3 protein: CASRSGGYNEKLFF
CDR3 DNA: TGTGCCAGCAGATCAGGGGGTTATAATGAAAAACTGTTTTTT

J gene: TRBJ2-2
V gene: TRBV7-2
D gene: TRBD2
clone size: .
CDR3 protein: CASSVSGAITGELFF
CDR3 DNA: TGTGCCAGCAGCGTTAGCGGGGCTATCACCGGGGAGCTGTTTTTT

J gene: TRBJ2-1
V gene: TRBV6-2/TRBV6-3
D gene: TRBD2
clone size: .
CDR3 protein: CASSSGRFGEQFF
CDR3 DNA: TGTGCCAGCAGCTCCGGGAGGTTTGGTGAGCAGTTCTTC

J gene: TRBJ2-1
V gene: TRBV7-8
D gene: TRBD2
clone size: .
CDR3 protein: CASSLGGSRNEQFF
CDR3 DNA: TGTGCCAGCAGCTTGGGCGGGAGCAGGAATGAGCAGTTCTTC

J gene: TRBJ1-4
V gene: TRBV6-1
D gene: .
clone size: .
CDR3 protein: CASSEGWGLEEKLFF
CDR3 DNA: TGTGCCAGCAGTGAAGGGTGGGGGCTTGAGGAAAAACTGTTTTTT

J gene: TRBJ2-3
V gene: TRBV18
D gene: .
clone size: .
CDR3 protein: CASSPGGVPDTQYF
CDR3 DNA: TGTGCCAGCTCACCGGGGGGAGTCCCAGATACGCAGTATTTT

J gene: TRBJ2-1
V gene: TRBV5-1
D gene: TRBD2
clone size: .
CDR3 protein: CASSFTSGADNEQFF
CDR3 DNA: TGCGCCAGCAGCTTTACTAGCGGGGCCGACAATGAGCAGTTCTTC